Sequencing of this TCR beta chain was carried out in a study of blood T cells in healthy people across ages. Germline CDR1 reads DFQATT; CDR2 reads SNEGSKA (reference sequence). The CDR3 spans 12 residues. The V and J ends lost 5 bases and 5 bases, in that order; junction bases with no gene match: 5. A second PCR, run for about 6 to 11 cycles, used a sample-barcoded 5' primer plus a J-beta primer mix. Each CDR3 protein is one row after TCRdb ran MiXCR on the 5' RACE reads. The data hold approximately 490,000 distinct CDR3 sequences, with about 25% observed a single time. These records were also assigned to another study, of T cells of mothers and their children.

Sequences were obtained from blood. This clonotype was obtained from a boy between 5 and 17 years old in good health. The chain uses TRBV20-1 and TRBJ2-7, with 8 bases that match TRBD1. CDR3 sequence: CSALQGVDEQYF. Here the CDR3 DNA reads TGCAGTGCTCTACAGGGGGTAGACGAGCAGTACTTC.